This T cell receptor beta chain was documented in a study of human T cells and chemical hapten exposure. About the study: Donors were sensitized with 2% DPC on the upper inner arm.

Stated time point: patch test 3, about 24 weeks after DPC sensitization. Treatment meaning: therapeutic diphenylcyclopropenone sensitization with weekly scalp DPC. Total RNA extraction was carried out from unfractionated whole blood. One entry per CDR3 protein results from TCRdb running MiXCR on the RACE reads. The sample shows tens of thousands of distinct CDR3 sequences, under 15% of them seen only once. This clonotype has only a few counts. The antigen is unknown. The germline V gene has CDR1 SGHKS and CDR2 YYEKEE (reference sequence). The CDR3 sequence is 13 residues long. With 1 base removed from V and 8 bases from J, the gap between germline ends came to 9 bases. Overall study results and limits: As the donors had alopecia, their immune response may differ from healthy people's. Once DPC sensitization occurred, TCRs above 1 in 1000 frequency showed no change.

V gene TRBV5-5 combines with J gene TRBJ1-4, with D unresolved. This specimen was whole blood, taken in connection with sensitization to the hapten diphenylcyclopropenone (DPC). This TCR came from a woman between 50 and 59 years old with alopecia areata. Some clones in this sample may be carry-over from other donors' samples. CDR3 region: CASSLYFGEKLFF. In nucleotides, the CDR3 is TGTGCCAGCAGCTTGTATTTCGGGGAAAAACTGTTTTTT.